The clone carrying this T cell receptor beta chain has at least ten counts. Unique molecular identifiers were incorporated when the TCRbeta library was constructed. MiXCR, applied by TCRdb to the PCR reads, yields one record per CDR3 protein. This sample yields 490,000 or so distinct CDR3 sequences, of which around an eighth are seen a single time; about 5.6% belongs to the top ten. CDR1 and CDR2 (germline): LNHDA, SQIVND (reference sequence). The trim removed 5 bases at V and 4 bases at J, leaving 11 bases unmatched. This CDR3 has 16 residues. This record belongs to a study of T-cell reconstitution after alpha-beta-depleted transplantation in children.

The source of this sequence is a human donor who donated a stem cell graft to a child with combined immunodeficiency. The chain combines TRBV19 with TRBJ2-7; the match to TRBD2 covers 10 bases. The source material was PBMCs from the stem cell graft donor, sampled from the stem cell graft. The CDR3: CASSPQGAGGFYEQYF. The CDR3 nucleotides read TGTGCCAGTAGTCCCCAGGGAGCGGGAGGGTTTTACGAGCAGTACTTC.